This T cell receptor beta chain stems from a study of blood T cell repertoires in COVID-19. For the study at large: Sources were T cells, B-cell-depleted T cells, or PBMCs; the material itself was cDNA or gDNA.

In the original analysis: Quantification of nucleated cells was approximated via reference gene primer amplification. The repertoire was sequenced with immunoSEQ multiplex PCR; TCRdb's copy has only in-frame clones and lacks some. The D gene and trimming were derived from the DNA, and the V and J assignments and clone size from that table. The sample includes about 200,000 clones, almost 90% seen only once; the top ten take about 1.7%. Trimming cost V 1 base and J 6 bases; bases outside gene matches: 12. The CDR3 consists of 17 residues. Germline loops: CDR1 MGHRA, CDR2 YSYEKL. This clonotype was obtained from a man aged 18 to 35 with active or convalescent COVID-19. Sequenced sample: peripheral blood. The J gene is TRBJ2-1, the V gene TRBV4-1, with 7 bases matching TRBD2. As DNA, the CDR3 is TGCGCCAGCAGCCAAGGCCCGACTAGCCCAGGATCCAATGAGCAGTTCTTC. Translating gives CASSQGPTSPGSNEQFF.